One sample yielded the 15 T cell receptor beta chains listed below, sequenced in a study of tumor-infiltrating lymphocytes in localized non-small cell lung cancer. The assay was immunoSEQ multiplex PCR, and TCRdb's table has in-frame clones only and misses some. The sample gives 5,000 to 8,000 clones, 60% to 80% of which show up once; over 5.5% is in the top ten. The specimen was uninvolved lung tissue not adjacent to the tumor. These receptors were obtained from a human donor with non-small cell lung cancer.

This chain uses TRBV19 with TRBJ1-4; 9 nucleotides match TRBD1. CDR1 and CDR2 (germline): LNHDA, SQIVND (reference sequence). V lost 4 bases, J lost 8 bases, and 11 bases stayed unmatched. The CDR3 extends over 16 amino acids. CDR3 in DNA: TGTGCCAGTAGTAGGAACAGGGGGCCAGGAGAAGAAAAACTGTTTTTT. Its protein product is CASSRNRGPGEEKLFF.

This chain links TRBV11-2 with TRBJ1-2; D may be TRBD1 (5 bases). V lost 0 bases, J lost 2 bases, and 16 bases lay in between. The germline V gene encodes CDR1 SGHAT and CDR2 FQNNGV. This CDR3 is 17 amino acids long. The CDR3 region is CASSLDSGPMLNYGYTF. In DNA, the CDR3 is TGTGCCAGCAGCTTAGATTCGGGACCGATGCTAAACTATGGCTACACCTTC.

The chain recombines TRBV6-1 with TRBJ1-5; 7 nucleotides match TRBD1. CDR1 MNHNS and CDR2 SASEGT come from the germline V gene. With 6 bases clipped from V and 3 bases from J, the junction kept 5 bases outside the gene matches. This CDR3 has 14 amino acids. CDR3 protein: CASRTGFTNQPQHF. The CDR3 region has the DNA TGTGCCAGCAGGACAGGGTTCACCAATCAGCCCCAGCATTTT.

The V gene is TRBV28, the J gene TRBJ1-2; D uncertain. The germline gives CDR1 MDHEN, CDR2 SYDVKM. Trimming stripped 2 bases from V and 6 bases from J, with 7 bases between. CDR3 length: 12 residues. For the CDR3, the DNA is TGTGCCAGCAGTTTAGGGTTCGATGGCTACACCTTC. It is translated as CASSLGFDGYTF.

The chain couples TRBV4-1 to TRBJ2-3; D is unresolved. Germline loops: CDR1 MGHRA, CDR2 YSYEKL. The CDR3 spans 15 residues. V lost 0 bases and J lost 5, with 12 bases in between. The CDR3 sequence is CASSQDRASVDTQYF. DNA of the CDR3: TGCGCCAGCAGCCAAGATCGGGCTAGTGTAGATACGCAGTATTTT.

CDR3 in amino acids: CASRLQGYTDTQYF. In nucleotides, the CDR3 is TGCGCCAGCAGATTACAGGGCTACACAGATACGCAGTATTTT. The chain links TRBV5-1 to TRBJ2-3; tentative D call: TRBD1 (6 bases). In germline, CDR1 is SGHRS, CDR2 YFSETQ. Deletions cut 5 bases from V and 2 bases from J, with 12 bases between. There are 14 residues in the CDR3.

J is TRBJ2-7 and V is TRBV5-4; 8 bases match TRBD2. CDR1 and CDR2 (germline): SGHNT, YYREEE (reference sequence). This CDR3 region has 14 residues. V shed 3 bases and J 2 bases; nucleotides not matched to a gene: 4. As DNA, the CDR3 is TGTGCCAGCAGCTCCGGGACTAGGCCCTACGAGCAGTACTTC. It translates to CASSSGTRPYEQYF.

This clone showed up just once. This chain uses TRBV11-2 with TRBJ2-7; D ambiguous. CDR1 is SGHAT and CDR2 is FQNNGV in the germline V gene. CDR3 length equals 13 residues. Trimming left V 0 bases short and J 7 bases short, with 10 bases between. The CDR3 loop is CASSLEDDREQYF. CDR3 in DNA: TGTGCCAGCAGCTTAGAAGACGATCGGGAGCAGTACTTC.

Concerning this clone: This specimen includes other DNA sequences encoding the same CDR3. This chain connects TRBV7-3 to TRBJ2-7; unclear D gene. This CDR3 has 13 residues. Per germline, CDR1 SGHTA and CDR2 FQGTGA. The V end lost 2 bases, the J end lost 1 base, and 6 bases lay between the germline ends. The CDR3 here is CASSLAESYEQYF. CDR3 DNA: TGTGCCAGCAGCTTAGCGGAGTCCTACGAGCAGTACTTC.

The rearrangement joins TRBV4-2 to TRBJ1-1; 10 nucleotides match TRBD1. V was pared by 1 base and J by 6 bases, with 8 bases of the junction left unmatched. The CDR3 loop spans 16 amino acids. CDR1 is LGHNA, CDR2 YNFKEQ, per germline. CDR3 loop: CASSQAGQGVWAEAFF. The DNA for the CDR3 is TGTGCCAGCAGCCAAGCCGGACAGGGGGTTTGGGCTGAAGCTTTCTTT.

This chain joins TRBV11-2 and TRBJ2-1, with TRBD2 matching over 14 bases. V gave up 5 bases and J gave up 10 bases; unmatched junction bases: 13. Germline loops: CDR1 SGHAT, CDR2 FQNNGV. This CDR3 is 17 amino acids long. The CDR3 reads CASSRRTSGRSSLEQFF. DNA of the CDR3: TGTGCCAGCAGCCGGAGGACTAGCGGGAGGTCGTCCTTGGAGCAGTTCTTC.

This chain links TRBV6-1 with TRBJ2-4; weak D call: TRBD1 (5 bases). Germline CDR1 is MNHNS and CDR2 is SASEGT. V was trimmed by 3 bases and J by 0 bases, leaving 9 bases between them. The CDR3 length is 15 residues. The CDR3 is CASSDQGLAKNIQYF. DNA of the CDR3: TGTGCCAGCAGTGACCAGGGTCTAGCCAAAAACATTCAGTACTTC.

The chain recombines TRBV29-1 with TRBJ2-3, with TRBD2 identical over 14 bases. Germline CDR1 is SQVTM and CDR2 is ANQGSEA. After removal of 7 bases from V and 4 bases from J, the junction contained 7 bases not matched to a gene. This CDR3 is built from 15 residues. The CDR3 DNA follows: TGCAGCGCGAACGGACTAGCGGGAGGAGCAGATACGCAGTATTTT. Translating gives CSANGLAGGADTQYF.

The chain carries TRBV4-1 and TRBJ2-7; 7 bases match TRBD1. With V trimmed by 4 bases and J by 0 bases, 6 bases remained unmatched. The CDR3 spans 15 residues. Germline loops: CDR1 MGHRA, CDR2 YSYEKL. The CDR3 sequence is CASSPSGQSSYEQYF. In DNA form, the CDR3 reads TGCGCCAGCAGCCCCTCGGGACAGTCCTCCTACGAGCAGTACTTC.

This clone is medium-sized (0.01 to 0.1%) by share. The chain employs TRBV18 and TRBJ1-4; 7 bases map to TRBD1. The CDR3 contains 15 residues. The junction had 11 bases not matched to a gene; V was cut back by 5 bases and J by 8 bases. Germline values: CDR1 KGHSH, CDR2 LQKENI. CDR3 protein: CASSERGGEGEKLFF. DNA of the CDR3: TGTGCCAGCTCAGAACGAGGGGGCGAAGGCGAAAAACTGTTTTTT.